This T cell receptor beta chain was profiled in a study of cytomegalovirus exposure and HLA in healthy donors. In germline, CDR1 is SNHLY, CDR2 FYNNEI. The V end was cut by 5 bases, the J end by 9 bases, with 13 bases between. The length of the CDR3 is 13 residues. Only a few counts were recorded for this clone. It was with 60 Vbeta and 13 Jbeta primers that the PCR ran. This table comes from immunoSEQ multiplex PCR, and its TCRdb copy is limited to in-frame clones, with some not included. This sample has roughly 72,000 clones; approximately 79% occur once, and the top ten carry approximately 20%. This rearrangement joins TRBV2 to TRBJ2-2, with D perhaps TRBD1 (6 bases). This sequence was found in a woman in her forties in good health and CMV-seropositive. Sequencing was performed on PBMCs. CDR3 sequence reads: CASSYQGLRELFF. The CDR3 DNA follows: TGTGCCAGCAGTTATCAGGGGTTGCGGGAGCTGTTTTTT. The full variable domain, completed using reference TRBV2 and TRBJ2-2, is EPEVTQTPSHQVTQMGQEVILRCVPISNHLYFYWYRQILGQKVEFLVSFYNNEISEKSEIFDDQFSVERPDGSNFTLKIRSTKLEDSAMYFCASSYQGLRELFFGEGSRLTVL.